A selection of T cell receptor beta chains follows, all from one sample in a study of cytomegalovirus exposure and HLA in healthy donors. Repertoires were generated with immunoSEQ multiplex PCR, while TCRdb's copy carries only in-frame clones and drops some. The table lists 250,000 to 400,000 clones, 88% of them singletons. The sequenced sample was PBMCs. The receptors were gathered from a man under 40 in good health and CMV-seronegative. Each CDR3 is given with its conserved first and last residue. A D gene is named only where the DNA matches it firmly. Part of the rows lack a size; the others show once, few, many or a class for expanded clones.

V: TRBV5-4
J: TRBJ2-5
D: -
size: -
CDR3: CASSLDRVPQETQYF
DNA: TGTGCCAGCAGCTTGGACAGGGTCCCTCAGGAGACCCAGTACTTC

V: TRBV5-5
J: TRBJ2-7
D: -
size: -
CDR3: CASSLTGPSQQYF
DNA: TGTGCCAGCAGCTTGACAGGGCCGTCGCAGCAGTACTTC

V: TRBV6-5
J: TRBJ2-7
D: TRBD1
size: -
CDR3: CASTPPGQGSHEQYF
DNA: TGTGCCAGCACCCCCCCGGGACAGGGAAGCCACGAGCAGTACTTC

V: TRBV27
J: TRBJ2-1
D: -
size: -
CDR3: CASRRTAYNEQFF
DNA: TGTGCCAGTAGGAGGACAGCTTACAATGAGCAGTTCTTC

V: TRBV2
J: TRBJ1-5
D: -
size: -
CDR3: CASNMQSEGPQHF
DNA: TGTGCCAGCAATATGCAATCGGAGGGGCCCCAGCATTTT

V: TRBV6-1
J: TRBJ1-1
D: TRBD1
size: -
CDR3: CASSGGPGQGPTEAFF
DNA: TGTGCCAGCAGTGGAGGGCCCGGACAGGGGCCCACTGAAGCTTTCTTT

V: TRBV4-3
J: TRBJ2-5
D: TRBD2
size: -
CDR3: CASSRGWSRTRQETQYF
DNA: TGCGCCAGCAGCCGAGGGTGGTCTCGGACTAGACAAGAGACCCAGTACTTC

V: TRBV19
J: TRBJ2-7
D: -
size: -
CDR3: CASSRDFPSYEQYF
DNA: TGTGCCAGTAGTAGGGACTTTCCTTCGTACGAGCAGTACTTC

V: TRBV5-1
J: TRBJ1-2
D: -
size: -
CDR3: CASSFGQGDGYTF
DNA: TGCGCCAGCAGCTTCGGCCAGGGTGACGGCTACACCTTC

V: TRBV19
J: TRBJ1-5
D: -
size: -
CDR3: CASSMGWGSFNQPQHF
DNA: TGTGCCAGTAGTATGGGCTGGGGCAGTTTCAATCAGCCCCAGCATTTT

V: TRBV2
J: TRBJ2-1
D: -
size: once
CDR3: CASSENRAPYNEQFF
DNA: TGTGCCAGCAGTGAAAACAGGGCCCCCTACAATGAGCAGTTCTTC

V: TRBV15
J: TRBJ2-6
D: -
size: -
CDR3: CATRGPGANVLTF
DNA: TGTGCCACCAGGGGCCCTGGGGCCAACGTCCTGACTTTC

V: TRBV18
J: TRBJ1-2
D: TRBD1
size: -
CDR3: CASSPGTEGGYTF
DNA: TGTGCCAGCTCCCCCGGGACAGAGGGTGGCTACACCTTC

V: TRBV6-6
J: TRBJ2-3
D: TRBD1
size: -
CDR3: CASSYSTGRGDTQYF
DNA: TGTGCCAGCAGTTACTCGACAGGGAGAGGAGATACGCAGTATTTT

V: TRBV19
J: TRBJ2-6
D: -
size: -
CDR3: CASSMLTVSGANVLTF
DNA: TGTGCCAGTAGTATGCTGACAGTCTCTGGGGCCAACGTCCTGACTTTC

V: TRBV4-1
J: TRBJ2-7
D: -
size: -
CDR3: CASSQEEGGFSYEQYF
DNA: TGCGCCAGCAGCCAAGAGGAAGGAGGGTTTTCCTACGAGCAGTACTTC

V: TRBV6-5
J: TRBJ1-6
D: -
size: few
CDR3: CASRPTSGNSPLHF
DNA: TGTGCCAGCAGGCCAACTTCGGGGAATTCACCCCTCCACTTT

V: TRBV7-8
J: TRBJ1-6
D: -
size: -
CDR3: CASSLLGPDASLIHF
DNA: TGTGCCAGCAGCTTACTGGGGCCCGATGCGTCACTCATACACTTT

V: TRBV6-1
J: TRBJ1-6
D: TRBD1
size: -
CDR3: CASSTVGTGNSPLHF
DNA: TGTGCCAGCAGTACAGTGGGGACAGGGAATTCACCCCTCCACTTT

V: TRBV4-1
J: TRBJ2-2
D: TRBD1
size: -
CDR3: CASSQAGTGTFGELFF
DNA: TGCGCCAGCAGCCAAGCCGGGACAGGGACGTTCGGGGAGCTGTTTTTT